This T cell receptor (beta chain) was observed in a study of immune cell composition in non-small cell lung cancer. Findings and caveats of the study: Lung squamous cell carcinoma tumours had significantly higher top 10 clone scores and productive clonality than lung adenocarcinoma. Tumour-associated clones >0.5% occurred in approximately 34% of adenocarcinomas, about four fifths of squamous. Tumour-reactive clones were not shown to match dominant in vivo tumour clones. Smoking pack-years did not significantly correlate with tumour TCR-beta clonality.

The germline gives CDR1 MDHEN, CDR2 SYDVKM. This CDR3 has 13 residues. V lost 3 bases and J lost 4, with 10 bases in between. The repertoire was sequenced with immunoSEQ multiplex PCR; TCRdb's copy has only in-frame clones and lacks some. This sample has roughly 10,000 clones, with roughly 60% found just once. This clone showed up just once. Its antigen is as yet unknown. The chain links TRBV28 to TRBJ2-7, with D possibly TRBD2 on 5 matching bases. The clonotype was recovered from a human donor with non-small cell lung cancer. The sample consisted of lung tumor tissue. The CDR3 loop reads CASSFLSEYEQYF. Written as DNA, the CDR3 is TGTGCCAGCAGTTTCCTTAGCGAGTACGAGCAGTACTTC.